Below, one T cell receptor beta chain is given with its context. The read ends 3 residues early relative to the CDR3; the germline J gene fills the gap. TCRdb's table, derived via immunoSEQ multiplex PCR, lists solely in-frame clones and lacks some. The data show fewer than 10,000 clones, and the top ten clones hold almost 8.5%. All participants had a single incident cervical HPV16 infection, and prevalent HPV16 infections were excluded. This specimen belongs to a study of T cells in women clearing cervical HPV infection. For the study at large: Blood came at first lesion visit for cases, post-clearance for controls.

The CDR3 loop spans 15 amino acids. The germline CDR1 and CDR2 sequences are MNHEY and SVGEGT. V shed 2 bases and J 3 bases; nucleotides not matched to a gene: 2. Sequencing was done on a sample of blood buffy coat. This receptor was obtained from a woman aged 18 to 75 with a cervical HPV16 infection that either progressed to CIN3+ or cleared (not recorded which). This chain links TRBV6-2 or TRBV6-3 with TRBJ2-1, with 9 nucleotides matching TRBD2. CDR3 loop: CASSYGSGGYNEQFF. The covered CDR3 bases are TGTGCCAGCAGTTACGGTAGCGGGGGCTACAATGAG.